This T cell receptor (beta chain) comes out of a study of T cell changes during pregnancy in multiple sclerosis. V was pared by 2 bases and J by 5 bases, with 11 bases of the junction left unmatched. Germline V gene data show CDR1 as MNHEY and CDR2 as SVGAGI. There are 16 residues in the CDR3. Profiled with immunoSEQ multiplex PCR; TCRdb holds only in-frame clones, not every one. The profile covers fewer than 85,000 clones, with roughly 96% appearing a single time and 1.1% taken by the ten largest. The chain links TRBV6-5 to TRBJ2-7, with 8 bases that match TRBD2. The sequence was collected from a female donor with multiple sclerosis, enrolled in a pregnancy study. The sample in question was peripheral blood, obtained in the second trimester of pregnancy. CDR3 coding DNA: TGTGCCAGCAGTTACCTTTTAGCGCCGGGGGGGCACGAGCAGTACTTC. Protein: CASSYLLAPGGHEQYF.